This T cell receptor (beta chain) emerged from a study of T cell repertoires in cytomegalovirus infection. This clonotype was found many times. This CDR3 has 12 residues. V lost 8 bases, J lost 8 bases, and 13 bases lay in between. CDR1 and CDR2 (germline): SGHVS, FNYEAQ. TCRdb called the reads again in MiXCR, with one record for every CDR3 protein. The table has hundreds of thousands of distinct CDR3 sequences, 20% to 25% seen once. J is TRBJ2-1 and V is TRBV7-6; D is perhaps TRBD2 (6 bases). The TCR sequence derives from a human donor in good health (CMV status not recorded). Some clones in this sample may be carry-over from other donors' samples. Sequencing was performed on CD8+ T cells from PBMCs. CDR3 residues: CASSPEGYEQFF. In DNA form, the CDR3 reads TGTGCCAGCTCCCCGGAGGGCTATGAGCAGTTCTTC.